This T cell receptor beta chain emerged from a study of early T cells in non-severe SARS-CoV-2 infection. At the level of the study: The input, bulk RNA from unsorted whole blood, was sequenced, and chains were unpaired.

The CDR3 runs to 15 residues. Trimming left V 5 bases short and J 4 bases short, with 15 bases between. General study points: Matching with VDJdb favored anti-spike CD8 responses (missing private and CD4 specificities).

This clonotype was counted ten times or more. Its target is not known. Tagging with unique molecular identifiers was applied to individual cDNA molecules. TCRdb passed the 5' RACE reads through MiXCR, listing each CDR3 protein once. Found here are fewer than 100,000 distinct CDR3 sequences, around 6% of them singletons; the top ten hold 6.5% to 9%. The rearrangement uses TRBV12-3 or TRBV12-4 and TRBJ1-5; a weak D match, TRBD1 (5 bases). Specimen: whole blood. The TCR comes from an adult who was a healthcare worker with PCR-confirmed SARS-CoV-2 infection or an uninfected control (not recorded which). CDR3 DNA: TGTGCCAGCAGTCTGAAGGGACGGACAAATCAGCCCCAGCATTTT. It specifies CASSLKGRTNQPQHF.